Each of the 16 T cell receptor beta chains below was sequenced from the same sample in a study of blood T cell repertoires in COVID-19. Only in-frame clones appear in the TCRdb table, and some are missing; sequencing was by immunoSEQ multiplex PCR. This sample carries some 300,000 clones, approximately 86% of them seen once, and the ten largest clones take 1.3%. Sequenced: peripheral blood. The receptors here all came from a man in his 70s with acute or convalescent COVID-19.

This chain connects TRBV5-1 to TRBJ1-2; 10 bases fit TRBD1. This CDR3 has 14 amino acids. Germline assignment: CDR1 SGHRS and CDR2 YFSETQ. After removal of 4 bases from V and 6 bases from J, the junction contained 6 bases not matched to a gene. The CDR3 loop reads CASSPGTGEDGYTF. CDR3 coding DNA: TGCGCCAGCAGCCCTGGGACAGGGGAAGATGGCTACACCTTC.

The chain carries TRBV10-3 and TRBJ1-1; TRBD1 is a possible D gene (5 bases). This CDR3 is built from 14 residues. Germline CDR1 and CDR2: ENHRY and SYGVKD. V lost 10 bases to trimming and J lost 1 base, with 16 bases between them. The CDR3 coding sequence is TGTGCCACCCATGGCTCTACAGGGAACACTGAAGCTTTCTTT. This encodes CATHGSTGNTEAFF.

V usage is TRBV7-2 and J usage is TRBJ2-1; TRBD2 is a possible D gene (6 bases). Germline CDR1 reads SGHTA; CDR2 reads FQGNSA. V dropped 6 bases and J dropped 13 bases, with 19 bases sitting between them. The CDR3 totals 13 residues. The CDR3: CASRPTQRGVQFF. The CDR3, as DNA: TGTGCCAGCAGACCAACCCAGCGCGGGGTTCAGTTCTTC.

In its sample, this clone was seen once. V usage is TRBV27 and J usage is TRBJ2-1; unclear D gene. The length of the CDR3 is 9 residues. Germline V gives CDR1 MNHEY, CDR2 SMNVEV (reference sequence). Trimming removed 8 bases from V and 9 bases from J, with 5 bases in between. In nucleotides, the CDR3 is TGTGCCAGCCCGTGTGAGCAGTTCTTC. Residues: CASPCEQFF.

The gene calls are TRBV28 and TRBJ1-2, with 12 bases aligning to TRBD1. This CDR3 is 16 amino acids long. Trimming removed 7 bases from V and 8 bases from J; junction bases left unmatched: 14. Germline V CDR1 and CDR2: MDHEN, SYDVKM. DNA of the CDR3: TGTGCCAGCAATATCCGTTCCTTGGGACAGGGGGCCGGCTACACCTTC. Amino acids: CASNIRSLGQGAGYTF.

The chain recombines TRBV28 with TRBJ2-4; 9 nucleotides line up with TRBD2. J lost 16 bases, V lost 3 bases, and 19 bases had no gene match. From germline, CDR1 is MDHEN and CDR2 SYDVKM. The CDR3 contains 16 residues. The CDR3 nucleotides are TGTGCCAGCAGTTTCCCCCTCCCAGGGGAGGGCGGGAGGGTATACTTC. It is translated as CASSFPLPGEGGRVYF.

The chain uses TRBV20-1 and TRBJ2-1; no reliable D call. CDR1 DFQATT and CDR2 SNEGSKA come from the germline V gene (reference sequence). Trimming removed 4 bases from V and 8 bases from J, with 9 bases in between. The length of the CDR3 is 11 residues. The CDR3 loop is CSAKPFDEQFF. The CDR3 DNA sequence: TGCAGTGCTAAGCCGTTCGATGAGCAGTTCTTC.

The V and J genes are TRBV21-1 and TRBJ1-2; the D call in the table, TRBD1, was not verified against the DNA. TRBV21-1 is labeled a pseudogene. CDR3 length equals 17 residues. The DNA of the CDR3 is TGTGCCAGCAGCAACCTAAGGACAAAGTACCCGATCTATGGCTACACCTTC. Encoded protein: CASSNLRTKYPIYGYTF.

The V and J genes are TRBV6-5 and TRBJ2-5, with TRBD2 matching 10 bases. V gave up 0 bases and J gave up 4 bases; unmatched junction bases: 5. The CDR3 spans 16 residues. CDR1 is MNHEY, CDR2 SVGAGI, per germline. The CDR3 here is CASSYSISGGAETQYF. The CDR3 DNA reads as TGTGCCAGCAGTTACTCGATAAGCGGGGGGGCAGAGACCCAGTACTTC.

This rearrangement joins TRBV7-2 to TRBJ2-3; D not certain. This CDR3 contains 12 residues. V was trimmed by 5 bases and J by 0 bases, leaving 3 bases between them. CDR1 and CDR2 (germline): SGHTA, FQGNSA. CDR3 sequence (DNA): TGTGCCAGCAGCCCGAGCACAGATACGCAGTATTTT. Amino acid sequence: CASSPSTDTQYF.

CDR3 sequence reads: CASRTSGGEDTQYF. As DNA, the CDR3 is TGTGCCAGCAGGACTAGCGGGGGGGAAGATACGCAGTATTTT. The chain recombines TRBV6-5 with TRBJ2-3; 14 bases match TRBD2. This CDR3 region has 14 residues. V gave up 6 bases and J gave up 5 bases; unmatched junction bases: 1. Germline CDR1 MNHEY, CDR2 SVGAGI.

The chain employs TRBV7-2 and TRBJ2-1; unclear D gene. V was pared by 5 bases and J by 0 bases, with 17 bases between. This CDR3 spans 17 amino acids. Germline V gene lookup returns CDR1 SGHTA and CDR2 FQGNSA. The CDR3, as DNA: TGTGCCAGCAGCACCAATAGCCGGTTCAGCTCCTACAATGAGCAGTTCTTC. This translates into CASSTNSRFSSYNEQFF. The whole variable domain, remainder taken from reference TRBV7-2 and TRBJ2-1, is GAGVSQSPSNKVTEKGKDVELRCDPISGHTALYWYRQSLGQGLEFLIYFQGNSAPDKSGLPSDRFSAERTGGSVSTLTIQRTQQEDSAVYLCASSTNSRFSSYNEQFFGPGTRLTVL.

The chain couples TRBV10-3 to TRBJ1-2; D is undetermined. This CDR3 region has 13 residues. Germline V gene data show CDR1 as ENHRY and CDR2 as SYGVKD. Trimming removed 0 bases at V and 4 bases at J, with 6 bases between. CDR3 nucleotides: TGTGCCATCAGTGAGTCTTGGAGCTATGGCTACACCTTC. It yields the protein CAISESWSYGYTF.

The chain has TRBV6-4 and TRBJ1-2; no clear D gene. The CDR3 is 12 amino acids. Germline CDR1 is MRHNA and CDR2 is SNTAGT. The V end lost 4 bases, the J end lost 0 bases, and 3 bases lay between the germline ends. In DNA form, the CDR3 reads TGTGCCAGCAGTGCAGCTAACTATGGCTACACCTTC. This sequence encodes CASSAANYGYTF.

This chain uses TRBV7-2 with TRBJ2-5; possible D gene TRBD2, 5 bases. The germline gives CDR1 SGHTA, CDR2 FQGNSA. This CDR3 spans 15 amino acids. V lost 5 bases and J 0 bases, leaving 13 bases between the germline ends. Here the CDR3 DNA reads TGTGCCAGCAGCCAGGTCCCGGGAAACCAAGAGACCCAGTACTTC. This codes for CASSQVPGNQETQYF. The whole variable domain, filled in from reference TRBV7-2 and TRBJ2-5, reads GAGVSQSPSNKVTEKGKDVELRCDPISGHTALYWYRQSLGQGLEFLIYFQGNSAPDKSGLPSDRFSAERTGGSVSTLTIQRTQQEDSAVYLCASSQVPGNQETQYFGPGTRLLVL.

The J gene is TRBJ1-6, the V gene TRBV7-8; weak D call: TRBD1 (5 bases). Germline V gene sequence: CDR1 SGHVS, CDR2 FQNEAQ. The CDR3 contains 13 residues. V dropped 8 bases and J dropped 4 bases, with 9 bases sitting between them. CDR3 loop: CASGRGYNSPLHF. The CDR3 nucleotides read TGTGCCAGCGGGCGGGGGTATAATTCACCCCTCCACTTT.